This T cell receptor beta chain was captured by sequencing in a study of T cell repertoires in cytomegalovirus infection. Comments on this clonotype: Its specificity is unknown.

TCRdb redid the calling of the reads with MiXCR, one entry per CDR3 protein. The table includes some 940,000 distinct CDR3 sequences, less than 40% detected once. The CDR3 has 15 amino acids. V lost 5 bases to trimming and J lost 7 bases; unmatched junction nucleotides: 5. The germline V gene encodes CDR1 MGHRA and CDR2 YSYEKL. The chain has TRBV4-1 and TRBJ2-2; 12 bases are a match to TRBD1. This clonotype was sampled from a human donor in good health (CMV status not recorded). Some clones in this sample may be carry-over from other donors' samples. The source was cultured CD8+ T cells from PBMCs, collected from culture after CMV antigen stimulation. This CDR3 is CASSSGQGAVGELFF. The DNA for the CDR3 is TGCGCCAGCAGCTCGGGACAGGGGGCCGTCGGGGAGCTGTTTTTT.